This TCR beta chain was sequenced in a study of CD8+CD57+ T cells in acquired aplastic anemia. About the research overall: The mean DNA yield obtained from sorted CD4+ and CD8+ cells came to 3 to 3.5 ug.

Notes on the study in general: More than 25 was the count of CD8+ CDR3 sequences that patients shared with controls. Any difference that existed in CD8+ Simpson's diversity between patients and controls was not significant.

TCR beta VDJ and CDR3 were profiled, and genomic DNA was the template. A single record per CDR3 protein comes from TCRdb applying MiXCR to the reads. The sample shows about 170,000 distinct CDR3 sequences, about 64% of them seen only once. As regards this clonotype: Its target is not known.

The germline V gene encodes CDR1 SNHLY and CDR2 FYNNEI. Trimming cost V 6 bases and J 4 bases, with 13 bases left between them. The CDR3 is made up of 15 amino acids. The clonotype originates from a human donor in good health. The rearrangement uses TRBV2 and TRBJ1-6; perhaps TRBD1 as D (5 bases). The sample taken for sequencing was sorted CD4+, CD8+, or CD8+CD57+ T cells (not recorded which) from PBMCs. This CDR3 reads CASRPNRSYNSPLHF. The CDR3 DNA follows: TGTGCCAGCAGGCCTAACAGGAGTTATAATTCACCCCTCCACTTT.